This TCR beta chain emerged from a study of blood T cell repertoires in COVID-19. Study-wide background: Specimens from acute and convalescent COVID-19 originated in the United States, Italy and Spain. Sources were T cells, B-cell-depleted T cells, or PBMCs; the material itself was cDNA or gDNA.

Here immunoSEQ multiplex PCR was the method, and the copy in TCRdb shows in-frame clones only, minus some. The sample carries under 250,000 clones, approximately 90% recorded once. The germline gives CDR1 SGDLS, CDR2 YYNGEE. V lost 3 bases to trimming and J lost 4 bases, with 8 bases between them. This CDR3 has 13 residues. The chain couples TRBV9 to TRBJ1-5; maybe TRBD1 (5 bases). The sample comprised peripheral blood. The clonotype was recovered from a young man with active or convalescent COVID-19. The CDR3 spells CASSDGANQPQHF. CDR3 nucleotide sequence: TGTGCCAGCAGCGATGGGGCTAATCAGCCCCAGCATTTT.